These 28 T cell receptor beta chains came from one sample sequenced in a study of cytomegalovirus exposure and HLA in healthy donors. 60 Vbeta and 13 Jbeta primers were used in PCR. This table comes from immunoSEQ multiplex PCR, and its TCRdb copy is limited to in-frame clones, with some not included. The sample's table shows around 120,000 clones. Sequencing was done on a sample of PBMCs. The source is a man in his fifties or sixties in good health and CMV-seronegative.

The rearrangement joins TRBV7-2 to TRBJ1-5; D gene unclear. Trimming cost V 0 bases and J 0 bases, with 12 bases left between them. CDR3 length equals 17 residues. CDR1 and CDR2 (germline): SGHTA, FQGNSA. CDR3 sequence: CASSLALGVLSNQPQHF. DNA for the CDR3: TGTGCCAGCAGCTTAGCGCTGGGAGTCCTTAGCAATCAGCCCCAGCATTTT.

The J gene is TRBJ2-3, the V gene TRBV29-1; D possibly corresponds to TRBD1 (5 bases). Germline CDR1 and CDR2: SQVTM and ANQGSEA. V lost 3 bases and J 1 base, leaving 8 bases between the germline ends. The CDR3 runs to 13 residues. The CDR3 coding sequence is TGCAGCGTTGAGGTAGGGGGCACAGATACGCAGTATTTT. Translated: CSVEVGGTDTQYF.

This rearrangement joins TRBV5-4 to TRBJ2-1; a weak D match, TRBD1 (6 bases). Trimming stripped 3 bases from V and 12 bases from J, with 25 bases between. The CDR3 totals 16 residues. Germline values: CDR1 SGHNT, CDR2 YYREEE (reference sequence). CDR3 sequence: CASSYPGTNNQRGQFF. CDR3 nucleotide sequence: TGTGCCAGCAGCTATCCCGGGACAAATAACCAGAGGGGGCAGTTCTTC.

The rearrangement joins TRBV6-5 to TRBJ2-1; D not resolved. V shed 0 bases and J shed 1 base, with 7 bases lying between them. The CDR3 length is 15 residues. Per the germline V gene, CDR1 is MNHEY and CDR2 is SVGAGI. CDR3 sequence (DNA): TGTGCCAGCAGTTACTCTCGACATTCCTACAATGAGCAGTTCTTC. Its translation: CASSYSRHSYNEQFF.

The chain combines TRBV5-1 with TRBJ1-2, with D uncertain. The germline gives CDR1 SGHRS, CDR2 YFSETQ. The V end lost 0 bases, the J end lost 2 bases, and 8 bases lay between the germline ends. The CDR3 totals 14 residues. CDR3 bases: TGCGCCAGCAGCTTGGCCCCGGAGAACTATGGCTACACCTTC. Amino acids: CASSLAPENYGYTF.

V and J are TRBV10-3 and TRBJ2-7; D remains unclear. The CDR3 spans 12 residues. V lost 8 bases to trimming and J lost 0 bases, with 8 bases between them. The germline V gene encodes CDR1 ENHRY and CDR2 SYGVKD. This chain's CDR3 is CAIGHDSYEQYF. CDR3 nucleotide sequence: TGTGCCATCGGGCATGACTCCTACGAGCAGTACTTC.

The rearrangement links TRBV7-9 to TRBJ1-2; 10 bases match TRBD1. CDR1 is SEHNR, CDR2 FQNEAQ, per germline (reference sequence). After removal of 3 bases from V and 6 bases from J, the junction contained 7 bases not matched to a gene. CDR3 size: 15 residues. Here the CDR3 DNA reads TGTGCCAGCAGCTTTGGGTGGACAGGGGGAGATGGCTACACCTTC. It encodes CASSFGWTGGDGYTF.

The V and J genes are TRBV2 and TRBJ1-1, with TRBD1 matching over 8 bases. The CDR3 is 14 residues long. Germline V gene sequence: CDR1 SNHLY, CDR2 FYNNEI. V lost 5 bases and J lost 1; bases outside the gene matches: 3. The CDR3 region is CASSSQGGNTEAFF. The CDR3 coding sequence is TGTGCCAGCAGTTCACAGGGGGGGAACACTGAAGCTTTCTTT.

The CDR3 is CASSFTGVTEAFF. The CDR3 bases are TGTGCCAGCAGCTTTACAGGGGTTACTGAAGCTTTCTTT. The V call is TRBV11-3, the J call TRBJ1-1, with 7 bases lining up with TRBD1. Unmatched junction bases numbered 3, after V lost 3 bases and J lost 5 bases. The CDR3 covers 13 residues. Germline V lookup: CDR1 SGHNT, CDR2 YENEEA.

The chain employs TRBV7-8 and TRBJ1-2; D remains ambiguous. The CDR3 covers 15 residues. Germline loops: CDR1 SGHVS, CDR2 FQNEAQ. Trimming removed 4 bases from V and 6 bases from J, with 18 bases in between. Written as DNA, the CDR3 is TGTGCCAGCAGCTCTGACGGAGGAGAATTCAATGGCTACACCTTC. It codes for CASSSDGGEFNGYTF.

The CDR3 is CASSASTGGWIGETQYF. The DNA of the CDR3 is TGTGCCAGCAGCGCGTCGACAGGAGGTTGGATAGGAGAGACCCAGTACTTC. V is TRBV9 and J is TRBJ2-5, with D possibly being TRBD1 (6 bases). From germline, CDR1 is SGDLS and CDR2 YYNGEE. The CDR3 loop spans 17 amino acids. V was pared by 3 bases and J by 4 bases, with 22 bases between.

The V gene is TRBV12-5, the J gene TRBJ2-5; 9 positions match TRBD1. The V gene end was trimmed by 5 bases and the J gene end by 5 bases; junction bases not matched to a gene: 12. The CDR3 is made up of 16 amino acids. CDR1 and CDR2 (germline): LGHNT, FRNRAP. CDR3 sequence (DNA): TGTGCTAGTGGTCCCACCGGGACAGGGTTTTGGGAGACCCAGTACTTC. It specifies CASGPTGTGFWETQYF.

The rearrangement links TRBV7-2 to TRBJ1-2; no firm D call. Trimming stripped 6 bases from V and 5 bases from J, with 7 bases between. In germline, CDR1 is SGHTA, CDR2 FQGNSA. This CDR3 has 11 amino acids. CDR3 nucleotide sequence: TGTGCCAGCAGTCCTTCTTATGGCTACACCTTC. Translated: CASSPSYGYTF.

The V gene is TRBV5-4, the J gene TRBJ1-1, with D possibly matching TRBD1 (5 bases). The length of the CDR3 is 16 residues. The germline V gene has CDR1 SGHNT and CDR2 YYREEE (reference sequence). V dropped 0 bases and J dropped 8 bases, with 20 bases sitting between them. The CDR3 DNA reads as TGTGCCAGCAGCTTGGAGGTGGAGCGAACAGGAGACGAAGCTTTCTTT. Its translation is CASSLEVERTGDEAFF.

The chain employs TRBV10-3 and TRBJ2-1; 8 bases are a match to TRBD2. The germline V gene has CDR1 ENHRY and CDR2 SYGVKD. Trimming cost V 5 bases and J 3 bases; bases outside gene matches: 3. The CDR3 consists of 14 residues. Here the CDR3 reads CAISTSGNYNEQFF. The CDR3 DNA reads TGTGCCATCAGTACTAGCGGAAACTACAATGAGCAGTTCTTC.

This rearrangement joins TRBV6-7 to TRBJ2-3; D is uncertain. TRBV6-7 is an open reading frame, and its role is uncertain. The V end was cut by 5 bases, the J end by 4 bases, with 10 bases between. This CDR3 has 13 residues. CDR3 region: CASSSPGPDTQYF. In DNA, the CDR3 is TGTGCCAGCAGTAGCCCGGGTCCAGATACGCAGTATTTT.

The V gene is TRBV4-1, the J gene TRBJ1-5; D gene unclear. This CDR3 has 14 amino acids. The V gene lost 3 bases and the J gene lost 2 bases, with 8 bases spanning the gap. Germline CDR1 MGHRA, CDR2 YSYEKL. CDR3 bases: TGCGCCAGCAGCCATGTGGGAGGCAATCAGCCCCAGCATTTT. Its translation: CASSHVGGNQPQHF.

The CDR3, as DNA: TGCGCCAGCAGCCAAGAGGGGGGTCAGGGGGCCTACGAGCAGTACTTC. Its protein product is CASSQEGGQGAYEQYF. The chain links TRBV4-3 to TRBJ2-7; tentative D call: TRBD1 (7 bases). This CDR3 is 16 amino acids long. Germline V lookup: CDR1 LGHNA, CDR2 YSLEER. V lost 0 bases and J 2 bases, leaving 14 bases between the germline ends.

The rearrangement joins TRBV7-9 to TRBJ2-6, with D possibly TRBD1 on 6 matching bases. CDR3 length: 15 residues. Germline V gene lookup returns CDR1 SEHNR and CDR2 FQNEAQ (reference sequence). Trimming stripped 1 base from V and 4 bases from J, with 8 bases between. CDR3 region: CASSLEGVGANVLTF. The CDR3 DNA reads TGTGCCAGCAGCTTAGAGGGGGTAGGGGCCAACGTCCTGACTTTC.

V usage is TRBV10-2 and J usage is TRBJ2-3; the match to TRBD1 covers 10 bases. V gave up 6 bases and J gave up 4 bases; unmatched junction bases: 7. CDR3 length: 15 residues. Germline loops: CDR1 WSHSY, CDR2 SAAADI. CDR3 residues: CASSERQGASDTQYF. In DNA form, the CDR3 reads TGCGCCAGCAGCGAACGACAGGGGGCCTCAGATACGCAGTATTTT.

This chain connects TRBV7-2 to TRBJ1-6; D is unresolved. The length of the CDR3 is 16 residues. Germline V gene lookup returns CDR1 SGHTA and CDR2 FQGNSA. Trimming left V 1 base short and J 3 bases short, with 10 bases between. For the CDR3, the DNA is TGTGCCAGCAGCTTAGATGGCGGAGGCTATAATTCACCCCTCCACTTT. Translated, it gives CASSLDGGGYNSPLHF. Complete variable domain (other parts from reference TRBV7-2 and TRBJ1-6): GAGVSQSPSNKVTEKGKDVELRCDPISGHTALYWYRQSLGQGLEFLIYFQGNSAPDKSGLPSDRFSAERTGGSVSTLTIQRTQQEDSAVYLCASSLDGGGYNSPLHFGNGTRLTVT.

This CDR3 is CASRPGTGVRYEQYF. The CDR3 DNA is TGTGCCAGCAGACCAGGGACAGGGGTTAGGTACGAGCAGTACTTC. The genes are TRBV5-5 and TRBJ2-7; TRBD1 aligns across 10 bases. V dropped 5 bases and J dropped 4; count of bases not matched to a gene: 9. Germline V lookup: CDR1 SGHKS, CDR2 YYEKEE (reference sequence). This CDR3 has 15 amino acids. Based on the CDR3 plus reference TRBV5-5 and TRBJ2-7, the full variable domain is DAGVTQSPTHLIKTRGQQVTLRCSPISGHKSVSWYQQVLGQGPQFIFQYYEKEERGRGNFPDRFSARQFPNYSSELNVNALLLGDSALYLCASRPGTGVRYEQYFGPGTRLTVT.

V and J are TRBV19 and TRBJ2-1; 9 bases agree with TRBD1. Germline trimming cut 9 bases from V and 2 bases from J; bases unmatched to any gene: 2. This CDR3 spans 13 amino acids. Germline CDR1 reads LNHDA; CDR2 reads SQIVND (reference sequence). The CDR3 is CASRDRAYNEQFF. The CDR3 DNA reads TGTGCCAGCCGGGACAGGGCCTACAATGAGCAGTTCTTC.

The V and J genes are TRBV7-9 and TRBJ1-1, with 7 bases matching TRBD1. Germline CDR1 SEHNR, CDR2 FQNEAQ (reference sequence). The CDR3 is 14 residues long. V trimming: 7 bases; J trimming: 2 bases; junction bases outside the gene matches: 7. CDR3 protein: CASNLDRVNTEAFF. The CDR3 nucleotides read TGTGCCAGCAACCTAGACAGGGTCAACACTGAAGCTTTCTTT.

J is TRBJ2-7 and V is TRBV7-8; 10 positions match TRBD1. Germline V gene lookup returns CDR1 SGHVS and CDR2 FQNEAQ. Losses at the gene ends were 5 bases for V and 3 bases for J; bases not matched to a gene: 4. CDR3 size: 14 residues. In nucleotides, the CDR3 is TGTGCCAGCAGCCCCCGGGACAGGGGCTACGAGCAGTACTTC. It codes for CASSPRDRGYEQYF.

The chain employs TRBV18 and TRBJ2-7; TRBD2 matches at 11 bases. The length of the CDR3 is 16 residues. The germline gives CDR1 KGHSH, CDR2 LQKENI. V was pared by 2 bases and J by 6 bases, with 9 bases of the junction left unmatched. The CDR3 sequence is CASSPSLAGGRSEQYF. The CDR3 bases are TGTGCCAGCTCACCATCGTTAGCGGGAGGGCGTAGCGAGCAGTACTTC.

The CDR3 loop is CASSPTGQGADPEKLFF. CDR3 nucleotide sequence: TGTGCCAGCTCACCAACGGGACAGGGGGCTGATCCTGAAAAACTGTTTTTT. The rearrangement joins TRBV18 to TRBJ1-4, with TRBD1 identical over 12 bases. After removal of 2 bases from V and 7 bases from J, the junction contained 8 bases not matched to a gene. The CDR3 extends over 17 amino acids. Germline values: CDR1 KGHSH, CDR2 LQKENI.

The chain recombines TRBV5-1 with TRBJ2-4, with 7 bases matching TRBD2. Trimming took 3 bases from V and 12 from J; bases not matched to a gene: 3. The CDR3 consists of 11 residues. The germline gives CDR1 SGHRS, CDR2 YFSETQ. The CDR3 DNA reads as TGCGCCAGCAGCTGGGGGGGTGCTCAGTACTTC. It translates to CASSWGGAQYF. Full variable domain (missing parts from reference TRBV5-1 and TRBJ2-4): KAGVTQTPRYLIKTRGQQVTLSCSPISGHRSVSWYQQTPGQGLQFLFEYFSETQRNKGNFPGRFSGRQFSNSRSEMNVSTLELGDSALYLCASSWGGAQYFGAGTRLSVL.